This T cell receptor beta chain was sequenced for a study of identical twins. CDR1 KGHSH and CDR2 LQKENI come from the germline V gene. The CDR3 runs 12 residues. With 2 bases removed from V and 8 bases from J, the gap between germline ends came to 9 bases. TCRdb reanalysed the 5' RACE reads using MiXCR and keeps one entry per CDR3 protein. Seen here are hundreds of thousands of distinct CDR3 sequences, 8% to 9% observed once, and the top ten hold roughly 0.9%. This clonotype was seen repeatedly, ten times or more. There were only healthy Caucasians among the donors. The same sample was also studied in work on yellow fever vaccine responses in identical twins.

The TCR was taken from a young woman in good health. This chain connects TRBV18 to TRBJ1-1; D ambiguous. The sequencing sample was made of PBMCs. The CDR3 bases are TGTGCCAGCTCACCATTGACGAAGGAAGCTTTCTTT. Its translation is CASSPLTKEAFF.